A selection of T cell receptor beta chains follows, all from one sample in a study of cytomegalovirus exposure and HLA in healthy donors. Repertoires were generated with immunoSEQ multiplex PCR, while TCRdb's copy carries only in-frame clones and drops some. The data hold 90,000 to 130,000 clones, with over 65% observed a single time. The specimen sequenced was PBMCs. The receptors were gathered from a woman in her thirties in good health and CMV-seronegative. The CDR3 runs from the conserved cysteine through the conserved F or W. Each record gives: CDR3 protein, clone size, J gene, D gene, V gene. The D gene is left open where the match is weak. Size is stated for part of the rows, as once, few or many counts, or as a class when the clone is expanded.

CASSYRGSGNTIYF,NA,TRBJ1-3,NA,TRBV7-8
CASSGQGYTEAFF,NA,TRBJ1-1,TRBD1,TRBV2
CASSPRPGTSGSGAYEQYF,once,TRBJ2-7,TRBD2,TRBV5-4
CASSGTTGFYGYTF,NA,TRBJ1-2,NA,TRBV9
CASSLAGSTTEAFF,few,TRBJ1-1,NA,TRBV28
CASSQEISGYNEQFF,NA,TRBJ2-1,NA,TRBV4-3
CASSLDRTNYGYTF,NA,TRBJ1-2,NA,TRBV5-1
CASSRGRNNQPQHF,NA,TRBJ1-5,TRBD1,TRBV6-1
CAWSTTVNEKLFF,NA,TRBJ1-4,NA,TRBV30
CASSSSGRAFNEQFF,NA,TRBJ2-1,TRBD2,TRBV5-4
CASSLYTGTRVPYEQYF,NA,TRBJ2-7,NA,TRBV5-6
CASSQGSGSYEQYF,NA,TRBJ2-7,NA,TRBV4-1
CASSFPRQGRNQPQHF,NA,TRBJ1-5,TRBD1,TRBV28
CSVEKATGRGSEAFF,NA,TRBJ1-1,TRBD1,TRBV29-1
CASSDLAGRSDTQYF,few,TRBJ2-3,TRBD2,TRBV9
CASSLGHIYEQYF,NA,TRBJ2-7,NA,TRBV11-2
CATWSGGRPHNEQFF,NA,TRBJ2-1,TRBD2,TRBV15
CASTGLSGTGDNQPQHF,NA,TRBJ1-5,TRBD1,TRBV28
CASSPGTVNEKLFF,NA,TRBJ1-4,TRBD1,TRBV5-1
CASSSGLAGPNTGELFF,NA,TRBJ2-2,TRBD2,TRBV5-1
CAISGEANSPLHF,NA,TRBJ1-6,NA,TRBV10-3
CASSDEDRGRDNSPLHF,NA,TRBJ1-6,TRBD1,TRBV5-4
CASSQDWDQRQGVGNTIYF,NA,TRBJ1-3,TRBD1,TRBV4-1
CASSSYSPGQESNEQFF,NA,TRBJ2-1,TRBD1,TRBV7-6
CASSLGAGAGDTIYF,NA,TRBJ1-3,NA,TRBV13
CASSLFGGGHGYTF,NA,TRBJ1-2,NA,TRBV27
CASSSPGLAGDYNEQFF,NA,TRBJ2-1,TRBD2,TRBV28
CASSQDSGRVSTEAFF,NA,TRBJ1-1,NA,TRBV4-3
CASSIAAQTYGYTF,NA,TRBJ1-2,NA,TRBV19
CASGRGLSTEAFF,NA,TRBJ1-1,TRBD1,TRBV28
CASSQSRSEDQFF,NA,TRBJ2-1,NA,TRBV9
CASSLAVATEAFF,NA,TRBJ1-1,NA,TRBV11-2
CASSQDREGTQPQHF,NA,TRBJ1-5,NA,TRBV4-1
CSDLTGLYGYTF,NA,TRBJ1-2,NA,TRBV29-1
CASSSGQGRTGELFF,NA,TRBJ2-2,TRBD1,TRBV7-8
CASSRGLNTEAFF,NA,TRBJ1-1,NA,TRBV7-8
CASSLGPGRDGYTF,NA,TRBJ1-2,NA,TRBV13
CASSLEFSGVEQYF,NA,TRBJ2-7,TRBD2,TRBV7-6
CASSQVGTGGDGYTF,few,TRBJ1-2,TRBD1,TRBV4-3
CASSSHRGLNEQFF,once,TRBJ2-1,TRBD1,TRBV9
CASSSTGLAGNTQYF,few,TRBJ2-3,TRBD2,TRBV7-3
CASSLGGKNIQYF,NA,TRBJ2-4,NA,TRBV5-4
CASSLLQARRSGNTIYF,few,TRBJ1-3,NA,TRBV11-2
CASSYSGANGYTF,NA,TRBJ1-2,NA,TRBV6-5
CAWSVGVISGNTIYF,NA,TRBJ1-3,NA,TRBV30
CASSKQGVTDTQYF,NA,TRBJ2-3,TRBD1,TRBV19
CASSLLRDSSYNEQFF,NA,TRBJ2-1,NA,TRBV5-1
CASRDNYNEQFF,NA,TRBJ2-1,NA,TRBV4-1
CASSPYASSGNTIYF,few,TRBJ1-3,NA,TRBV18
CASSQEGGPNSYEQYF,NA,TRBJ2-7,NA,TRBV4-3
CASSLVQGRAQYF,NA,TRBJ2-7,NA,TRBV11-2
CASSSPSVSNYGYTF,NA,TRBJ1-2,NA,TRBV7-9
CASSLEAGGITEAFF,once,TRBJ1-1,TRBD1,TRBV5-1
CASRAGGPYNEQFF,NA,TRBJ2-1,TRBD2,TRBV6-5
CASSTRLRGGYGYTF,NA,TRBJ1-2,NA,TRBV27